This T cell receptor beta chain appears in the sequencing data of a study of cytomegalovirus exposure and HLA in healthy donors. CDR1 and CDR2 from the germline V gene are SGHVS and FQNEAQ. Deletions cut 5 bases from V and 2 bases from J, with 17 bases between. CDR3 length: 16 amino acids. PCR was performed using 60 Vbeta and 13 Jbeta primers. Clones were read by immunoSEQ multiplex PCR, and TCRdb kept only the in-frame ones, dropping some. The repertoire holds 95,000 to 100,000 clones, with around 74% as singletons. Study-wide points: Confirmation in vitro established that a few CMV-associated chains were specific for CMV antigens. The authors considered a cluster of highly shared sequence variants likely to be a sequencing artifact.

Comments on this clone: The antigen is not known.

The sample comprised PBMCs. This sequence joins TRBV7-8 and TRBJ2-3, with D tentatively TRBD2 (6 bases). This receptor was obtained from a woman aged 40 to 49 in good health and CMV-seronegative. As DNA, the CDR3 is TGTGCCAGCAGCGTATCATTCGGGGGAGCCACAGATACGCAGTATTTT. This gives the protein CASSVSFGGATDTQYF.